A selection of T cell receptor beta chains follows, all from one sample in a study of blood T cell repertoires in COVID-19. TCRdb's copy holds only in-frame clones and misses some; the assay was immunoSEQ multiplex PCR. The data hold about 190,000 clones, with around 90% observed a single time. Sequenced: peripheral blood. The receptor set was obtained from a man aged 50-59 years with acute or convalescent COVID-19. Both conserved end residues are part of each CDR3. D genes are given only for firm matches. Size is stated for part of the rows, as once, few or many counts, or as a class when the clone is expanded.

TRBV6-2/TRBV6-3,TRBJ1-5,TRBD1,-,TGTGCCAGCAGCCGGGGCACGGGACAGGACAATCAGCCCCAGCATTTT,CASSRGTGQDNQPQHF
TRBV7-8,TRBJ2-1,-,-,TGTGCCAGCAGCTTAGGATTAGCGAATGAGCAGTTCTTC,CASSLGLANEQFF
TRBV7-6,TRBJ1-3,-,-,TGTGCCAGCAGCTTAGTAAAGGGGATCGGAAACACCATATATTTT,CASSLVKGIGNTIYF
TRBV7-3,TRBJ2-1,-,-,TGTGCCAGCAGCTTAAGCGGAGAGCGCCTCCATGAGCAGTTCTTC,CASSLSGERLHEQFF
TRBV7-2,TRBJ2-5,TRBD2,-,TGTGCCAGCAGCCCGCTGAGGCTTGGACTAGCGGGAGAGGTGGAGACCCAGTACTTC,CASSPLRLGLAGEVETQYF
TRBV21-1,TRBJ2-7,-,-,TGTGCCAGCAGCCCCAGGAGGTTATCCTACGAGCAGTACTTC,CASSPRRLSYEQYF
TRBV7-2,TRBJ2-1,TRBD2,-,TGTGCCAGCAGCTTATGGGGGGGAAGCTCCTACAATGAGCAGTTCTTC,CASSLWGGSSYNEQFF
TRBV3-1/TRBV3-2,TRBJ1-2,-,-,TGTGCCAGCAGCCAATTAGGGGGGGATGGCTACACCTTC,CASSQLGGDGYTF
TRBV28,TRBJ2-7,TRBD2,-,TGTGCCAGCAGTCTTTATAAACCCCCTAGCGGGAGAGATTACGAGCAGTACTTC,CASSLYKPPSGRDYEQYF
TRBV4-2,TRBJ2-1,TRBD2,-,TGTGCCAGCAGCCAAGTGGTTGGCGGGGGGACCTCCTACAATGAGCAGTTCTTC,CASSQVVGGGTSYNEQFF
TRBV29-1,TRBJ1-5,TRBD1,-,TGCAGCGTCGGGACAGGGGGCGATCAGCCCCAGCATTTT,CSVGTGGDQPQHF
TRBV7-2,TRBJ2-2,-,-,TGTGCCAGCAGTCACAATCAGAACACCGGGGAGCTGTTTTTT,CASSHNQNTGELFF
TRBV9,TRBJ2-3,TRBD2,-,TGTGCCAGCAGCGCCCACACTAGCGGGAGTTCAGATACGCAGTATTTT,CASSAHTSGSSDTQYF
TRBV19,TRBJ2-3,-,few,TGTGCCAGTAGTATCGACAGCGTTACAGATACGCAGTATTTT,CASSIDSVTDTQYF
TRBV18,TRBJ1-6,-,-,TGTGCCAGCTCCCTAGGTGTGTCGAGGAATTCACCCCTCCACTTT,CASSLGVSRNSPLHF
TRBV7-3,TRBJ2-5,TRBD1,-,TGTGCCAGCAGCTCCCAGGCAGGGACAGGACAAGAGACCCAGTACTTC,CASSSQAGTGQETQYF
TRBV11-2,TRBJ2-7,TRBD2,once,TGTGCCAGCAGCTTAGACCTGGCGGCCCTGACTAGCGGGATTCGCTTC,CASSLDLAALTSGIRF
TRBV7-9,TRBJ2-7,TRBD1,-,TGTGCCAGCAGCCACACAGGGGGAGTTTCCTACGAGCAGTACTTC,CASSHTGGVSYEQYF
TRBV19,TRBJ1-5,-,-,TGTGCCAGTAATCCACACCGTCAGGGTTTCAATCAGCCCCAGCATTTT,CASNPHRQGFNQPQHF
TRBV6-2/TRBV6-3,TRBJ1-4,-,few,TGTGCCAGCAGTAGATCACCGCCCCGCGAAGATGAAAAACTGTTTTTT,CASSRSPPREDEKLFF
TRBV30,TRBJ2-2,TRBD2,once,TGTGCCGGGAAGACTAGCCCTTACACCGGGGAGCTGTTTTTT,CAGKTSPYTGELFF
TRBV3-1/TRBV3-2,TRBJ2-1,TRBD2,-,TGTGCCAGCAGCCAAGTTTCGGGACTAGCGAACAATGAGCAGTTCTTC,CASSQVSGLANNEQFF
TRBV3-1/TRBV3-2,TRBJ1-1,-,-,TGTGCCAGCAGCCAGGCCATGAACACTGAAGCTTTCTTT,CASSQAMNTEAFF
TRBV5-1,TRBJ2-3,-,-,TGCGCCAGCAAAAGACAGGAAGCGCAGTATTTT,CASKRQEAQYF